This T cell receptor beta chain comes out of a study of blood T cell repertoires in COVID-19 (dated by TCRdb to 2020 to 2022). In terms of the full investigation: The collaborator samples originated in the United States, Italy and Spain and spanned the acute and convalescent phases of COVID-19. Where HLA class I and class II types were available, the types were taken from metadata supplied by the sample provider, not from assay-based typing. The prospective study material was composed of cDNA or gDNA derived from T cells, B-cell-depleted T cells, or PBMCs. The repertoires were released in a freely available public database meant as a resource for research on the immune response to SARS-CoV-2. Samples were obtained from the ongoing ImmuneRACE study (first 160 participants) and from about 1,300 subjects provided by 6 global collaborators. Sample metadata almost always included a de-identified subject ID, COVID-19 status, age in years and sex. The dataset comprised deeply sampled blood TCRbeta repertoires from subjects exposed to, actively infected with, or recovered from COVID-19.

Each collaborating institution followed its own protocols to collect whole blood in K2EDTA tubes. Collaborator samples were shipped for TCRbeta analysis as frozen whole blood, isolated PBMCs, or DNA extracted from either sample type. CDR1 and CDR2 are read off the germline V gene as SGHDT and YYEEEE. The germline V and J ends show losses of 5 bases and 4 bases respectively, and no gene match explains 6 bases of the junction. The CDR3 holds 15 amino acids from the cysteine to the phenylalanine. Only the CDR3 DNA is retained, 45 bases long and in frame from the first base. Details on this clone: Its cognate antigen has yet to be identified. Within one base of it there is no much larger clone, and no base qualities were kept.

The immunoSEQ Assay, a bias-controlled multiplex PCR, was used to amplify TCRbeta CDR3 regions from genomic DNA. Per the authors' processing: Within the assay, amplification of reference gene primers was used to estimate how many nucleated cells each sample contained. Sequence reads were collapsed and filtered to measure the absolute abundance of every unique TCRbeta CDR3 rearrangement. For each sample, productive Simpson clonality was calculated as the square root of Simpson's diversity index over productive rearrangements. Here the immuneACCESS table is served through TCRdb, limited to in-frame sequences with V and J called. Missing clones are a known gap in these copies; in checked studies unresolved V genes cover under half, and the rest lacks a known reason. V, J and clone size reflect that table, while D and trimming were determined from the DNA. Present in this sample are about 14,000 clones, about 86% of which were seen just once. Around 50% of the sample goes to the ten largest clones.

The paper as a whole reports these results and caveats: How much clinical and demographic metadata was included differed by source and by participant, and the metadata was provided uncurated.

This sequence uses TRBV5-6 and TRBJ2-3, with 11 middle bases fitting TRBD2. Sequencing was performed on peripheral blood. The source is a man aged 55 to 70 with acute or convalescent COVID-19. DNA sequence: TGTGCCAGCAGTTCGCTAGCGGGAGGCCCAGATACGCAGTATTTT. Its amino acids are CASSSLAGGPDTQYF.